This T cell receptor beta chain was profiled in a study of breast tumors, draining lymph nodes, adjacent tissues. In its sample, this clonotype was seen many times. The V and J ends lost 10 bases and 1 base respectively, with 12 bases between them. CDR1 is MNHNY, CDR2 SVGAGI, per germline (reference sequence). The CDR3 runs to 13 residues. TCRdb reanalysed the multiplex PCR reads using MiXCR and keeps one entry per CDR3 protein. Of about 230,000 distinct CDR3 sequences listed, about 32% are singletons. Samples came from axillary lymph nodes draining the breast cancer. Sequenced material: axillary lymph node tissue. The origin of this receptor is a female donor with breast cancer. Some clones in this sample may be carry-over from other donors' samples. The chain employs TRBV6-6 and TRBJ2-3; no reliable D call. As DNA, the CDR3 is TGTGCCACCGGTGGTCTTCGCACAGATACGCAGTATTTT. The encoded protein is CATGGLRTDTQYF.